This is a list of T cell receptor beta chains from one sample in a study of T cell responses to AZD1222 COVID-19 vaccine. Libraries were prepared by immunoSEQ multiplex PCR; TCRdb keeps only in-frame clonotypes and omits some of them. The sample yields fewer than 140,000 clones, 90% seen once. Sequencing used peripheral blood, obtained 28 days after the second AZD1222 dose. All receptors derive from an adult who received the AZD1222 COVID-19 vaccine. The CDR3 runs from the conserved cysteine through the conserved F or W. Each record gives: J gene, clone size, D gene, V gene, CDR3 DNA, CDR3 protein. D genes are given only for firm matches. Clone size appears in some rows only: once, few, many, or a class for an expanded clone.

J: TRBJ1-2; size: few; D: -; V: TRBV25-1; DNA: TGTGCCAGCAGTGACACGCCTACCACTGGCTACACCTTC; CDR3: CASSDTPTTGYTF
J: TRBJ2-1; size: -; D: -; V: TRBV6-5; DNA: TGTGCCAGCAGTTACCACAGGGCAGCCTACAATGAGCAGTTCTTC; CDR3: CASSYHRAAYNEQFF
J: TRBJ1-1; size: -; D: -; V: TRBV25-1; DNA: TGTGCCAGCAGTGAAGGTGGGACCTGGACTGAAGCTTTCTTT; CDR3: CASSEGGTWTEAFF
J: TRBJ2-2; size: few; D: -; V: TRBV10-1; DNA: TGCGCCAGCAGTGAATGGTTGAGTCAAAAAAGGGACACCGGGGAGCTGTTTTTT; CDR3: CASSEWLSQKRDTGELFF
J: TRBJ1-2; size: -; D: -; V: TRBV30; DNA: TGTGCCTGTTACCGGGACAACAACTATGGCTACACCTTC; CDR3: CACYRDNNYGYTF
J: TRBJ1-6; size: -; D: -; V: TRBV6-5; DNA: TGTGCCAGCATTTATCCAGGGGCATTTTCACCCCTCCACTTT; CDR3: CASIYPGAFSPLHF
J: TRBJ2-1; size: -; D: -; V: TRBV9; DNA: TGTGCCAGCAGCGCAGACGACTACAATGAGCAGTTCTTC; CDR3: CASSADDYNEQFF
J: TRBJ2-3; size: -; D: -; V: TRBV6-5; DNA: TGTGCCAGCACCCTACTAGAAGATACGCAGTATTTT; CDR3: CASTLLEDTQYF
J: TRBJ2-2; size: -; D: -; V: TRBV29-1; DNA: TGCAGCGTTGACTGGGCCACCGGGGAGCTGTTTTTT; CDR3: CSVDWATGELFF
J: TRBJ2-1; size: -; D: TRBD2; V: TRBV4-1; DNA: TGCGCCAGCAGCCAAGAGGGACTAGCGGGTGAGCAGTTCTTC; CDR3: CASSQEGLAGEQFF
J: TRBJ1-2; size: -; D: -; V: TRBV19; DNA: TGTGCCAGTAGTCCAGGGTTTGGCTATGGCTACACCTTC; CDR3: CASSPGFGYGYTF
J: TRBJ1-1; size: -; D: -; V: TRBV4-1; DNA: TGCGCCAGCAGCCAAGATGTCAATCAGGGCCCAACTGAAGCTTTCTTT; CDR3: CASSQDVNQGPTEAFF
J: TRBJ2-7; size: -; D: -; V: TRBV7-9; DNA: TGTGCCAGCAGCTTAACTGGGTACGAGCAGTACTTC; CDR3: CASSLTGYEQYF
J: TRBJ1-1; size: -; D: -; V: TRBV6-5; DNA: TGTGCCAGCAGTTACTCGAGTAGGGGCGCAGGCACTGAAGCTTTCTTT; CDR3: CASSYSSRGAGTEAFF
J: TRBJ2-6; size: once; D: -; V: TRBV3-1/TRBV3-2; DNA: TGTGCCAGCACCCCTGCCCGGGACTCTGGGGCCAACGTCCTGACTTTC; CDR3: CASTPARDSGANVLTF
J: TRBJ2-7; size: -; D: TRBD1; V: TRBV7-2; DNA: TGTGCCAGCAGCTACCCGGGACAGGGTTCCGGAGAGCAGTACTTC; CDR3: CASSYPGQGSGEQYF
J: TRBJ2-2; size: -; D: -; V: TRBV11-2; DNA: TGTGCCAGCAGCCCGGGCCGCGGGCCGGATGCCGGGGAGCTGTTTTTT; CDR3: CASSPGRGPDAGELFF
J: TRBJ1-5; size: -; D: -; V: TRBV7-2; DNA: TGTGCCAGCAGCTTAGCGTGGGGCTTCGGGCAGCCCCAGCATTTT; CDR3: CASSLAWGFGQPQHF
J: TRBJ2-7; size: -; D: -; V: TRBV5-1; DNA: TGCGCCAGCAGCCCCGACGGACAGTCCAGGGGGCAGTACTTC; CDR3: CASSPDGQSRGQYF
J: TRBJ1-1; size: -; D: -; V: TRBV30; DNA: TGTGCCTGGCGAGGGTCCCCAGGGGCCGCTTTCTTT; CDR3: CAWRGSPGAAFF
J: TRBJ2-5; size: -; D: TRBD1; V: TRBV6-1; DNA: TGTGCCAGCAGTGAAGGACAGGGTGCGGAGACCCAGTACTTC; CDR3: CASSEGQGAETQYF
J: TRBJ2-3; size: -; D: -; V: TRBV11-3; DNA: TGTGCCAGCAGCCCCCTGGGCGGGGATACGCAGTATTTT; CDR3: CASSPLGGDTQYF
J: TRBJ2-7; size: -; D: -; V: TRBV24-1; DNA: TGTGCCACCAGTGATGAGGACTACGAGCAGTACTTC; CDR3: CATSDEDYEQYF
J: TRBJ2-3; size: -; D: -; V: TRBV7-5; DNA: TGTGCCAGAAGCCTCCCAGTGCTCCAGCGGGGCACAGATACGCAGTATTTT; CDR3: CARSLPVLQRGTDTQYF
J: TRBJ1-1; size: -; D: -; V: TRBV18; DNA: TGTGCCAGCTCACCAGGGCAGGCTAACACTGAAGCTTTCTTT; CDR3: CASSPGQANTEAFF
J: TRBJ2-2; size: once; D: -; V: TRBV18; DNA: TGTGCCAGCTCCGTTCGGGCAGGGCTGGATCCCGGGGAGCTGTTTTTT; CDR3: CASSVRAGLDPGELFF
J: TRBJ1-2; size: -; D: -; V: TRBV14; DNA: TGTGCCAGCAGCCAAAACAGGGAGGGCTACACCTTC; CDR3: CASSQNREGYTF
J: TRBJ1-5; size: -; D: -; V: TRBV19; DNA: TGTGCCAGTAGTATCCCCGCCAGGAGGTATAGCAATCAGCCCCAGCATTTT; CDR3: CASSIPARRYSNQPQHF
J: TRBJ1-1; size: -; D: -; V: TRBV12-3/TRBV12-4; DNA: TGTGCCAGCAGCCCCGCGAACACTGAAGCTTTCTTT; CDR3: CASSPANTEAFF
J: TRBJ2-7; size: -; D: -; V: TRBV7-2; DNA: TGTGCCAGCACCTTAGGGGACTCCCCCCGGAACGAGCAGTACTTC; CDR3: CASTLGDSPRNEQYF
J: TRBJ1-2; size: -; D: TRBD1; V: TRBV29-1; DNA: TGCAGCGTTGAGGGGCAGGGGGCGCGCTATGGCTACACCTTC; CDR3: CSVEGQGARYGYTF
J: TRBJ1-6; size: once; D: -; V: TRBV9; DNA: TGTGCCAGCAGCGCGGTTAACAGGGACTCACCCCTCCACTTT; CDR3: CASSAVNRDSPLHF
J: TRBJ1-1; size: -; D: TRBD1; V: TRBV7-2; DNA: TGTGCCAGCAGCTCGAACAGGGGTAGGGCTGAAGCTTTCTTT; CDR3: CASSSNRGRAEAFF
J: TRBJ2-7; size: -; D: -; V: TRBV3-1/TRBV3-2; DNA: TGTGCCAGCAGCCAAGCGTCCGAGCAGTACTTC; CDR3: CASSQASEQYF
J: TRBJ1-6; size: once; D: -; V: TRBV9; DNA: TGTGCCAGCAGCGCGACAGAGGCCTATAATTCACCCCTCCACTTT; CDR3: CASSATEAYNSPLHF
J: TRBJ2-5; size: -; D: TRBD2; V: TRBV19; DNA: TGTGCCTCTAAGCGGGGGGACTCCCAAGAGACCCAGTACTTC; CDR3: CASKRGDSQETQYF
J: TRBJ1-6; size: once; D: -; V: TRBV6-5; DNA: TGTGCCAGCAGTTATTATCGATTAAGGGATTCACCCCTCCACTTT; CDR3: CASSYYRLRDSPLHF
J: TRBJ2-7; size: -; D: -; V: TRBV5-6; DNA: TGTGCCAGCAGCTTTGTGTCCGGAACCTACGAGCAGTACTTC; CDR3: CASSFVSGTYEQYF
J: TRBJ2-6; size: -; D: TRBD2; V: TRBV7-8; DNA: TGTGCCAGCAGCTCACGTGGGACTACTAGCGGGGCCAACGTCCTGACTTTC; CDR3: CASSSRGTTSGANVLTF
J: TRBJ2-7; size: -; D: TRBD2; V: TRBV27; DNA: TGTGCCAGCAGTTTATCTATAGCGGGGGGCTACGAGCAGTACTTC; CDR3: CASSLSIAGGYEQYF
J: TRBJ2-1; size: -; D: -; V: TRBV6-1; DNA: TGTGCCAGCAGTGATAAGGCTCGCCAGGGCGTTGGTGAGCAGTTCTTC; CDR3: CASSDKARQGVGEQFF
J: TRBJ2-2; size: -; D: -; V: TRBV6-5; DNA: TGTGCCAGCAGGATGGGGGGCGCGAGAACCGGGGAGCTGTTTTTT; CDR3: CASRMGGARTGELFF
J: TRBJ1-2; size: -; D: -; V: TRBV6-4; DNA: TGTGCCAGCAGTGACGACCCGGACAGCCCTAACTATGGCTACACCTTC; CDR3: CASSDDPDSPNYGYTF
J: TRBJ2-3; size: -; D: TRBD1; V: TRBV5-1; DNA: TGCGCCAGCAGCTTCGGCACAGGGGCCCTCAGCACAGATACGCAGTATTTT; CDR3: CASSFGTGALSTDTQYF
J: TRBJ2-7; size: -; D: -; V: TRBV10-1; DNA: TGCGCCACCCAGGGAAAACTGTACGAGCAGTACTTC; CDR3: CATQGKLYEQYF
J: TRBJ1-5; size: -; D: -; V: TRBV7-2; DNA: TGTGCCAGCAGCTTTAGGCAGTTGGGTAGCAATCAGCCCCAGCATTTT; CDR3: CASSFRQLGSNQPQHF
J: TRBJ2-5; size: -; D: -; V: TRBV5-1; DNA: TGCGCCAGCAGCGCGAGGTTTCGGGAGACCCAGTACTTC; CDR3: CASSARFRETQYF
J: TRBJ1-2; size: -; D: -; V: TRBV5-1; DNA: TGCGCCAGCAGCTTCCAAACCACTAACTATGGCTACACCTTC; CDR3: CASSFQTTNYGYTF
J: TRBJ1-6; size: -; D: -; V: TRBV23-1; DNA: TGCGCCAGCAGTCGACAGAACAGTCCCTATAATTCACCCCTCCACTTT; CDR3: CASSRQNSPYNSPLHF
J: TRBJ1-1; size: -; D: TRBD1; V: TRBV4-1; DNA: TGCGCCAGCAGCCAGAGCGACAGGGACGACACTGAAGCTTTCTTT; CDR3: CASSQSDRDDTEAFF
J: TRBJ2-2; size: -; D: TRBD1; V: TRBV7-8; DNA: TGTGCCAGCAGCTTTGGACAGGCGAACACCGGGGAGCTGTTTTTT; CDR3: CASSFGQANTGELFF
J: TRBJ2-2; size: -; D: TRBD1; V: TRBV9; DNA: TGTGCCAGCAGGGGGACAGTTAACACCGGGGAGCTGTTTTTT; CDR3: CASRGTVNTGELFF
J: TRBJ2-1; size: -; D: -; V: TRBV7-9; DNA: TGTGCCAGCAGCTTGCGGGTATCCTACAATGAGCAGTTCTTC; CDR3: CASSLRVSYNEQFF
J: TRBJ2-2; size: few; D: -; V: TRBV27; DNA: TGTGCCAGCAGTTTTAGTTTGGCTTCCGGGGAGCTGTTTTTT; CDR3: CASSFSLASGELFF
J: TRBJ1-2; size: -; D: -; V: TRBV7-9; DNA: TGTGCCAGCGCGGTGACCTATGCTATGTTGGAGGGCTACACCTTC; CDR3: CASAVTYAMLEGYTF
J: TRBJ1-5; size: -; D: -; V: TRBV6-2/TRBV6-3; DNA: TGTGCCAGCAGTCCCGTTAGTCAGCCCCAGCATTTT; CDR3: CASSPVSQPQHF